Listed here are 19 T cell receptor beta chains from one sample, sequenced in a study of T cell responses to AZD1222 COVID-19 vaccine. The table came from immunoSEQ multiplex PCR; TCRdb's copy has only in-frame clones and leaves some out. The table lists 80,000 to 90,000 clones, approximately 90% of them singletons, with roughly 4.3% in the top ten. The sample consisted of peripheral blood, taken on day 0 of MenACWY control vaccination. The receptors shown here come from an adult in good health.

The chain employs TRBV6-2 or TRBV6-3 and TRBJ2-2; 9 bases are a match to TRBD2. This CDR3 comprises 16 residues. Germline CDR1 is MNHEY and CDR2 is SVGEGT. The J segment lost 1 base and the V segment lost 4 bases, leaving 4 bases of the junction unmatched. For the CDR3, the DNA is TGTGCCAGCAGTTTGCTAGCGGGATTGAACACCGGGGAGCTGTTTTTT. It specifies CASSLLAGLNTGELFF.

The V and J genes are TRBV11-2 and TRBJ2-2; D not resolved. The CDR3 has 15 residues. Per the germline V gene, CDR1 is SGHAT and CDR2 is FQNNGV. V shed 7 bases and J shed 2 bases, with 14 bases lying between them. The CDR3 DNA follows: TGTGCCAGCACCATTGCGTCTTATAACACCGGGGAGCTGTTTTTT. Amino acid sequence: CASTIASYNTGELFF.

The chain combines TRBV12-3 or TRBV12-4 with TRBJ2-3; D gene ambiguous. Trimming took off 3 bases at V and 11 bases at J, with 12 bases between the two ends. The CDR3 extends over 12 amino acids. CDR3 loop: CASSFIQDRQYF. The DNA of the CDR3 is TGTGCCAGCAGTTTTATCCAGGATCGGCAGTATTTT.

The chain uses TRBV7-2 and TRBJ2-7; possibly TRBD1 or TRBD2 for D (5 bases each). Germline V gene sequence: CDR1 SGHTA, CDR2 FQGNSA. This CDR3 is 16 amino acids long. V gave up 2 bases and J gave up 5 bases, with 19 bases separating them. CDR3 DNA: TGTGCCAGCAGCTTACGGGCAGGGCGGGTCCTAAACGAGCAGTACTTC. Amino acids: CASSLRAGRVLNEQYF. Full variable domain (remainder filled in from reference TRBV7-2 and TRBJ2-7): GAGVSQSPSNKVTEKGKDVELRCDPISGHTALYWYRQSLGQGLEFLIYFQGNSAPDKSGLPSDRFSAERTGGSVSTLTIQRTQQEDSAVYLCASSLRAGRVLNEQYFGPGTRLTVT.

This chain joins TRBV6-6 and TRBJ1-1; 9 nucleotides match TRBD1. This CDR3 contains 16 residues. J was trimmed by 0 bases and V by 2 bases; bases with no gene match: 4. Germline V gene sequence: CDR1 MNHNY, CDR2 SVGAGI (reference sequence). CDR3 nucleotides: TGTGCCAGCAGTTACGATGGGGACAGGGTGAACACTGAAGCTTTCTTT. This sequence encodes CASSYDGDRVNTEAFF.

J is TRBJ1-2 and V is TRBV28; a weak D match, TRBD1 (5 bases). The CDR3 has 15 residues. The V and J ends lost 2 bases and 1 base respectively, with 11 bases between them. The germline gives CDR1 MDHEN, CDR2 SYDVKM. The CDR3 loop is CASSLRGTLNYGYTF. In DNA, the CDR3 is TGTGCCAGCAGTTTAAGAGGGACCCTTAACTATGGCTACACCTTC.

The genes are TRBV15 and TRBJ1-6; 8 nucleotides match TRBD1. The germline CDR1 and CDR2 sequences are LNHNV and YYDKDF (reference sequence). J was trimmed by 8 bases and V by 0 bases; bases with no gene match: 6. This CDR3 spans 16 amino acids. Here the CDR3 reads CATSRDFDRGYSPLHF. The CDR3 DNA reads as TGTGCCACCAGCAGAGATTTCGACAGGGGATATTCACCCCTCCACTTT.

The gene calls are TRBV10-2 and TRBJ2-7; D possibly corresponds to TRBD1 (5 bases). This CDR3 spans 12 amino acids. Germline V gene sequence: CDR1 WSHSY, CDR2 SAAADI. Trimming shortened V by 3 bases and J by 4 bases, and 7 bases separated the two germline ends. The CDR3 DNA reads as TGCGCCAGCAGTGACAGGGCTTACGAGCAGTACTTC. Translated, it gives CASSDRAYEQYF.

This rearrangement joins TRBV11-3 to TRBJ2-7, with 9 bases that match TRBD1. Germline CDR1 reads SGHNT; CDR2 reads YENEEA. The CDR3 contains 13 residues. With V trimmed by 3 bases and J by 6 bases, 3 bases remained unmatched. CDR3: CASSLTGGAEQYF. The CDR3 DNA sequence: TGTGCCAGCAGCTTGACAGGGGGTGCCGAGCAGTACTTC.

The V and J genes are TRBV3-1 (or the pseudogene TRBV3-2) and TRBJ1-2; D not resolved. The V gene's germline CDR1 is LGHDT and CDR2 YNNKEL (reference sequence). Deletions cut 0 bases from V and 3 bases from J, with 8 bases between. This CDR3 has 14 amino acids. CDR3 sequence (DNA): TGTGCCAGCAGCCAAGATGCGGGCTACTATGGCTACACCTTC. It encodes CASSQDAGYYGYTF.

The chain joins TRBV9 to TRBJ1-5; TRBD1 might be the D (5 bases). CDR3 length: 14 residues. V lost 2 bases, J lost 2 bases, and 8 bases lay in between. Germline V gives CDR1 SGDLS, CDR2 YYNGEE. The chain's CDR3 is CASSVGRGNQPQHF. In nucleotides, the CDR3 is TGTGCCAGCAGCGTCGGCAGGGGCAATCAGCCCCAGCATTTT.

This chain connects TRBV19 to TRBJ2-7; the match to TRBD1 covers 10 bases. Germline CDR1 is LNHDA and CDR2 is SQIVND (reference sequence). CDR3 size: 15 residues. V was clipped by 5 bases and J by 1 base; unmatched bases: 5. For the CDR3, the DNA is TGTGCCAGTAGTCTCGCGGGACAGGGGTCCTACGAGCAGTACTTC. This gives the protein CASSLAGQGSYEQYF.

As for this clone: At the DNA level, this CDR3 is encoded by other sequences in the same sample as well. The chain combines TRBV5-4 with TRBJ2-7; D perhaps matches TRBD1 (6 bases). V was shortened by 2 bases and J by 2 bases, with 14 bases between the two germline ends. This CDR3 has 15 amino acids. Germline V gene sequence: CDR1 SGHNT, CDR2 YYREEE (reference sequence). The CDR3 loop reads CASSLPGQGTYEQYF. CDR3 DNA: TGTGCCAGCAGCTTACCGGGACAAGGAACCTACGAGCAGTACTTC.

This sequence joins TRBV19 and TRBJ2-2; D is unclear. Germline V CDR1 and CDR2: LNHDA, SQIVND (reference sequence). This CDR3 contains 16 residues. The V gene lost 3 bases and the J gene lost 2 bases, with 13 bases spanning the gap. The CDR3 is CASSMFPASNTGELFF. For the CDR3, the DNA is TGTGCCAGTAGTATGTTCCCAGCTAGTAACACCGGGGAGCTGTTTTTT.

The gene calls are TRBV30 and TRBJ1-5; 9 bases are shared with TRBD1. Losses at the gene ends were 6 bases for V and 4 bases for J; bases not matched to a gene: 4. Germline V CDR1 and CDR2: GTSNPN, SVGIG (reference sequence). The CDR3 consists of 13 residues. The CDR3 bases are TGTGCCTGTGGACAGGGGACAAATCAGCCCCAGCATTTT. Translating it yields CACGQGTNQPQHF.

V and J are TRBV6-1 and TRBJ2-3; 10 positions match TRBD2. The V segment lost 4 bases and the J segment 4 bases; nucleotides outside the gene matches: 8. CDR1 MNHNS and CDR2 SASEGT come from the germline V gene. This CDR3 comprises 16 residues. CDR3 region: CASSALAGGRADTQYF. CDR3 bases: TGTGCCAGCAGTGCGTTAGCGGGAGGCCGGGCAGATACGCAGTATTTT.

The chain has TRBV28 and TRBJ2-7; 10 nucleotides agree with TRBD2. The CDR3 extends over 14 amino acids. Germline V gene lookup returns CDR1 MDHEN and CDR2 SYDVKM. J was trimmed by 2 bases and V by 5 bases; bases with no gene match: 3. CDR3 DNA: TGTGCCAGCAGTACTAGCGGGGTTCCCTACGAGCAGTACTTC. Protein product: CASSTSGVPYEQYF.

The CDR3 protein is CASSRDRGYEQYF. DNA for the CDR3: TGTGCCAGCAGCCGAGACAGGGGCTACGAGCAGTACTTC. The chain links TRBV7-2 to TRBJ2-7, with 8 bases aligning to TRBD1. CDR1 SGHTA and CDR2 FQGNSA come from the germline V gene. The CDR3 spans 13 residues. The ends lost 5 bases at V and 3 bases at J; junction bases unmatched: 3.

V usage is TRBV28 and J usage is TRBJ1-2, with D uncertain. Trimming removed 2 bases from V and 7 bases from J, with 11 bases in between. Germline assignment: CDR1 MDHEN and CDR2 SYDVKM. There are 13 residues in the CDR3. CDR3 bases: TGTGCCAGCAGTTTAATAGGGAAGGCTGGCTACACCTTC. It codes for CASSLIGKAGYTF.